These 27 T cell receptor beta chains were all obtained from the same sample, sequenced in a study of cytomegalovirus exposure and HLA in healthy donors. Generated by immunoSEQ multiplex PCR, the TCRdb table keeps only in-frame clones and is missing some. The table shows around 190,000 clones, with approximately 81% occurring only once. What was sequenced was PBMCs. These receptor sequences come from a man between 18 and 29 years old in good health and CMV-seropositive.

Notes on this clone: Other DNA sequences in this sample translate to the same CDR3. V and J are TRBV6-5 and TRBJ1-5; the D is unclear. CDR3 size: 14 residues. The germline V gene has CDR1 MNHEY and CDR2 SVGAGI. Trimming removed 2 bases at V and 7 bases at J, with 12 bases between. The CDR3 nucleotides are TGTGCCAGCAGTTACGGGAGTGGAGGGCAGCCCCAGCATTTT. Amino acids: CASSYGSGGQPQHF.

This clone came up a few times. The rearrangement uses TRBV6-5 and TRBJ1-2; D might be TRBD1 (6 bases). Germline CDR1 reads MNHEY; CDR2 reads SVGAGI. The CDR3 has 14 residues. V was trimmed by 2 bases and J by 5 bases, leaving 12 bases between them. The CDR3 DNA is TGTGCCAGCAGTTACCCAGGACAGAGTTATGGCTACACCTTC. This sequence encodes CASSYPGQSYGYTF.

This rearrangement joins TRBV30 to TRBJ1-5; D is possibly TRBD1 (6 bases). This CDR3 has 13 residues. Looked up from germline, CDR1 is GTSNPN and CDR2 is SVGIG (reference sequence). Trimming took off 3 bases at V and 3 bases at J, with 9 bases between the two ends. The chain's CDR3 is CAWSGTLNQPQHF. The CDR3 DNA sequence: TGTGCCTGGAGCGGGACACTCAATCAGCCCCAGCATTTT. The full variable domain, rest sourced from reference TRBV30 and TRBJ1-5, is SQTIHQWPATLVQPVGSPLSLECTVEGTSNPNLYWYRQAAGRGLQLLFYSVGIGQISSEVPQNLSASRPQDRQFILSSKKLLLSDSGFYLCAWSGTLNQPQHFGDGTRLSIL.

The gene calls are TRBV2 and TRBJ1-3; maybe TRBD1 (6 bases). The ends were cut back, 4 bases at V and 3 bases at J, with 13 bases in the middle. There are 15 residues in the CDR3. CDR1 is SNHLY, CDR2 FYNNEI, per germline. The CDR3 is CASSVTGGFGNTIYF. CDR3 coding DNA: TGTGCCAGCAGTGTGACGGGGGGCTTTGGAAACACCATATATTTT. The full variable domain, in which reference TRBV2 and TRBJ1-3 provide the parts outside the CDR3, is EPEVTQTPSHQVTQMGQEVILRCVPISNHLYFYWYRQILGQKVEFLVSFYNNEISEKSEIFDDQFSVERPDGSNFTLKIRSTKLEDSAMYFCASSVTGGFGNTIYFGEGSWLTVV.

As concerns this clone: Other DNA sequences within the sample encode an identical CDR3. The chain recombines TRBV29-1 with TRBJ2-2; TRBD1 is a possible D gene (6 bases). The ends were cut back, 6 bases at V and 1 base at J, with 6 bases in the middle. Germline lookup yields CDR1 SQVTM and CDR2 ANQGSEA. The CDR3 totals 12 residues. CDR3 sequence: CSVTGNTGELFF. The CDR3 nucleotides are TGCAGCGTGACAGGGAACACCGGGGAGCTGTTTTTT.

In this sample, this clone turned up once. The V and J genes are TRBV28 and TRBJ2-3; no clear D. The CDR3 runs to 14 residues. In germline, CDR1 is MDHEN, CDR2 SYDVKM. Trimming shortened V by 4 bases and J by 3 bases, and 11 bases separated the two germline ends. The CDR3, as DNA: TGTGCCAGCAGTTCGTCCCCCCGTACAGATACGCAGTATTTT. It is translated as CASSSSPRTDTQYF.

V is TRBV27 and J is TRBJ1-4; possibly TRBD1 for D (6 bases). CDR1 is MNHEY, CDR2 SMNVEV, per germline (reference sequence). CDR3 length equals 15 residues. V lost 6 bases and J 10 bases, leaving 21 bases between the germline ends. For the CDR3, the DNA is TGTGCCAGCAGCCCCCGATATGGGGGCGGAGGAAAACTGTTTTTT. The encoded protein is CASSPRYGGGGKLFF.

The gene calls are TRBV18 and TRBJ1-1; no reliable D call. V dropped 6 bases and J dropped 6 bases, with 20 bases sitting between them. Germline V gene lookup returns CDR1 KGHSH and CDR2 LQKENI. The CDR3 is made up of 15 amino acids. The CDR3 nucleotides are TGTGCCAGCTCCCCCGGCCAGGCGAATGGTGCTGAAGCTTTCTTT. Its protein product is CASSPGQANGAEAFF.

This rearrangement joins TRBV6-6 to TRBJ2-7, with D possibly TRBD1 on 5 matching bases. This CDR3 has 15 amino acids. V was clipped by 4 bases and J by 3 bases, with 16 bases between them. Looked up from germline, CDR1 is MNHNY and CDR2 is SVGAGI (reference sequence). In DNA form, the CDR3 reads TGTGCCAGCAGTTCCGCCAGGGAAGCTGGCTACGAGCAGTACTTC. Amino acids: CASSSAREAGYEQYF.

This chain uses TRBV9 with TRBJ2-7, with D unresolved. The V gene's germline CDR1 is SGDLS and CDR2 YYNGEE. V dropped 0 bases and J dropped 5 bases, with 9 bases sitting between them. This CDR3 region has 13 residues. Here the CDR3 DNA reads TGTGCCAGCAGCGTAGGCCCTCCGGACGAGCAGTACTTC. Protein: CASSVGPPDEQYF.

The rearrangement links TRBV18 to TRBJ2-3; tentatively, D is TRBD2 (6 bases). CDR1 and CDR2 (germline): KGHSH, LQKENI. This CDR3 region has 14 residues. V lost 6 bases to trimming and J lost 3 bases, with 13 bases between them. This CDR3 reads CASSERVGTDTQYF. DNA of the CDR3: TGTGCCAGCTCCGAGCGGGTAGGGACAGATACGCAGTATTTT.

The rearrangement links TRBV7-3 to TRBJ2-1; D gene uncertain. CDR3 length: 13 residues. From germline, CDR1 is SGHTA and CDR2 FQGTGA. Trimming cost V 2 bases and J 9 bases, with 11 bases left between them. CDR3 amino acids: CASSLSQESEQFF. The CDR3, as DNA: TGTGCCAGCAGCTTATCCCAAGAGAGTGAGCAGTTCTTC.

The chain employs TRBV5-1 and TRBJ2-1, with TRBD2 matching over 13 bases. The CDR3 extends over 16 amino acids. Trimming took 2 bases from V and 8 from J; bases not matched to a gene: 7. Germline values: CDR1 SGHRS, CDR2 YFSETQ. The CDR3 DNA reads as TGCGCCAGCAGCTTACAGGGACTAGCGGGATTGGATGAGCAGTTCTTC. Translation gives CASSLQGLAGLDEQFF.

The CDR3: CASSDPSGRGETQYF. DNA of the CDR3: TGTGCCAGCAGTGATCCTAGCGGGAGGGGAGAGACCCAGTACTTC. The V call is TRBV25-1, the J call TRBJ2-5; 12 bases are shared with TRBD2. This CDR3 contains 15 residues. Germline-derived CDR1 and CDR2 are MGHDK and SYGVNS. Trimming took 3 bases from V and 4 from J; bases not matched to a gene: 3.

This clone was observed a few times. Here the CDR3 DNA reads TGTGCCAGTAGCCGTCGACAGGGGATTTCGAATAGCAATCAGCCCCAGCATTTT. Its translation: CASSRRQGISNSNQPQHF. The gene calls are TRBV19 and TRBJ1-5, with TRBD1 matching over 8 bases. The CDR3 totals 18 residues. V was pared by 6 bases and J by 0 bases, with 13 bases of the junction left unmatched. Per germline, CDR1 LNHDA and CDR2 SQIVND (reference sequence).

This clone appeared a single time. The genes are TRBV6-4 and TRBJ1-2; 7 bases line up with TRBD1. V gave up 3 bases and J gave up 2 bases; unmatched junction bases: 15. The CDR3 totals 18 residues. From germline, CDR1 is MRHNA and CDR2 SNTAGT. The CDR3 sequence is CASSEKGAGAGGNYGYTF. For the CDR3, the DNA is TGTGCCAGCAGTGAAAAGGGGGCTGGGGCAGGTGGGAACTATGGCTACACCTTC.

The chain uses TRBV10-3 and TRBJ1-2; D possibly corresponds to TRBD1 (6 bases). The length of the CDR3 is 15 residues. Between the trimmed V and J ends, which lost 2 bases and 4 bases, there was a span of 14 bases. Per germline, CDR1 ENHRY and CDR2 SYGVKD. CDR3 amino acids: CAISELGGSVYGYTF. DNA of the CDR3: TGTGCCATCAGTGAGCTAGGGGGTTCGGTCTATGGCTACACCTTC.

In its sample, this clone was seen once. J is TRBJ2-6 and V is TRBV7-9; 7 bases fit TRBD2. The CDR3 length is 14 residues. Germline CDR1 is SEHNR and CDR2 is FQNEAQ (reference sequence). V lost 5 bases, J lost 4 bases, and 2 bases stayed unmatched. CDR3 in amino acids: CASSGGGGANVLTF. The DNA of the CDR3 is TGTGCCAGCAGCGGGGGAGGGGGGGCCAACGTCCTGACTTTC.

The chain has TRBV4-1 and TRBJ1-6; D not certain. Trimming removed 4 bases at V and 5 bases at J, with 15 bases between. This CDR3 comprises 16 residues. CDR1 is MGHRA and CDR2 is YSYEKL in the germline V gene. Here the CDR3 reads CASSPPGLQDNSPLHF. The DNA of the CDR3 is TGCGCCAGCAGCCCCCCGGGTCTCCAAGATAATTCACCCCTCCACTTT.

The chain couples TRBV5-1 to TRBJ2-1, with 9 positions matching TRBD1. CDR1 is SGHRS, CDR2 YFSETQ, per germline. The CDR3 is made up of 15 amino acids. With 4 bases clipped from V and 1 base from J, the junction kept 3 bases outside the gene matches. The CDR3 region is CASSPQGASYNEQFF. In DNA, the CDR3 is TGCGCCAGCAGCCCACAGGGGGCGTCCTACAATGAGCAGTTCTTC. The variable domain in full, completed from reference TRBV5-1 and TRBJ2-1, reads KAGVTQTPRYLIKTRGQQVTLSCSPISGHRSVSWYQQTPGQGLQFLFEYFSETQRNKGNFPGRFSGRQFSNSRSEMNVSTLELGDSALYLCASSPQGASYNEQFFGPGTRLTVL.

The chain is built from TRBV7-9 and TRBJ2-1; TRBD2 matches 13 bases. CDR1 and CDR2 from the germline V gene are SEHNR and FQNEAQ (reference sequence). With 4 bases clipped from V and 8 bases from J, the junction kept 11 bases outside the gene matches. The CDR3 is 17 amino acids. The DNA for the CDR3 is TGTGCCAGCAGCTCCTCCCTTACTAGCGGGAGGGCCCATGAGCAGTTCTTC. This translates into CASSSSLTSGRAHEQFF.

V and J are TRBV28 and TRBJ2-5; 12 positions agree with TRBD2. V was pared by 5 bases and J by 7 bases, with 11 bases of the junction left unmatched. The CDR3 is made up of 16 amino acids. CDR1 is MDHEN and CDR2 is SYDVKM in the germline V gene. The CDR3 nucleotides read TGTGCCAGCAGTCCCCCTAGCGGGGGGGCTCGGGGGACCCAGTACTTC. It is translated as CASSPPSGGARGTQYF.

This rearrangement joins TRBV2 to TRBJ1-4, with 10 bases identical to TRBD1. From germline, CDR1 is SNHLY and CDR2 FYNNEI. CDR3 size: 14 residues. Trimming took 7 bases from V and 5 from J; bases not matched to a gene: 4. Here the CDR3 DNA reads TGTGCCAGCATTCCGGACAGGGGGAATGAAAAACTGTTTTTT. Its protein is CASIPDRGNEKLFF. The whole variable domain, remainder taken from reference TRBV2 and TRBJ1-4, is EPEVTQTPSHQVTQMGQEVILRCVPISNHLYFYWYRQILGQKVEFLVSFYNNEISEKSEIFDDQFSVERPDGSNFTLKIRSTKLEDSAMYFCASIPDRGNEKLFFGSGTQLSVL.

The chain recombines TRBV5-1 with TRBJ2-7; 7 positions match TRBD1. The ends lost 3 bases at V and 6 bases at J; junction bases unmatched: 3. The CDR3 has 12 residues. Germline V gene lookup returns CDR1 SGHRS and CDR2 YFSETQ. The CDR3 region has the DNA TGCGCCAGCAGCTATGACAGGGCCGAGCAGTACTTC. Translation: CASSYDRAEQYF.

This clone was seen once. The V and J genes are TRBV25-1 and TRBJ2-7; 7 nucleotides agree with TRBD1. There are 15 residues in the CDR3. Per germline, CDR1 MGHDK and CDR2 SYGVNS. The V segment lost 2 bases and the J segment 0 bases; nucleotides outside the gene matches: 4. CDR3 in amino acids: CASSERRTGSYEQYF. Here the CDR3 DNA reads TGTGCCAGCAGTGAAAGGAGGACAGGCTCCTACGAGCAGTACTTC.

This chain joins TRBV28 and TRBJ1-4, with D possibly TRBD1 on 5 matching bases. Germline loops: CDR1 MDHEN, CDR2 SYDVKM. CDR3 size: 14 residues. V lost 5 bases to trimming and J lost 8 bases, with 15 bases between them. The CDR3 DNA reads as TGTGCCAGCAGTCCCCTTCAGGGTGGAGAAAAACTGTTTTTT. Amino acids: CASSPLQGGEKLFF.

The genes are TRBV6-1 and TRBJ1-5; no reliable D call. Trimming took off 2 bases at V and 7 bases at J, with 12 bases between the two ends. This CDR3 is built from 14 residues. Germline CDR1 and CDR2: MNHNS and SASEGT. The CDR3 sequence is CASSEPSIGQPQHF. The CDR3 DNA follows: TGTGCCAGCAGTGAACCTTCAATTGGCCAGCCCCAGCATTTT.